What follows is one T cell receptor beta chain and its context. The antigen is not known. The V gene's germline CDR1 is SGDLS and CDR2 YYNGEE. The length of the CDR3 is 14 residues. The V end was cut by 0 bases, the J end by 7 bases, with 13 bases between. The data derive from a study of T cell responses to AZD1222 COVID-19 vaccine. Study outcomes and limitations: Nearly half of unique spike-specific TCRs reportedly avoided B.1.351 and B.1.1.7 mutated regions. The repertoires were collected only after the peak T cell response. Baseline serostatus was positive in only a handful of AZD1222 recipients.

TCRdb's table, derived via immunoSEQ multiplex PCR, lists solely in-frame clones and lacks some. The sample carries more than 140,000 clones, approximately 95% recorded once. The chain joins TRBV9 to TRBJ1-1; D perhaps matches TRBD1 (6 bases). The material was peripheral blood, obtained on day 0 of MenACWY control vaccination. The sequence was obtained from an adult in good health. The CDR3 spells CASSVGQGLREAFF. The CDR3, as DNA: TGTGCCAGCAGCGTAGGGCAGGGGCTACGTGAAGCTTTCTTT.